This T cell receptor (beta chain) originates from a study of CD8 T cells in Susac syndrome. V was trimmed by 5 bases and J by 6 bases, leaving 8 bases between them. Per germline, CDR1 GTSNPN and CDR2 SVGIG (reference sequence). CDR3 length equals 10 residues. This clonotype has a handful of counts. The RNA input was about 0.5 to 1 ug, and it was reverse transcribed with random hexamers. TCRdb used MiXCR to reprocess the immunoSEQ multiplex PCR reads, holding one entry per CDR3 protein. Here the sample spans hundreds of thousands of distinct CDR3 sequences, approximately 85% being singletons. This clonotype was obtained from a human donor with multiple sclerosis. J is TRBJ2-7 and V is TRBV30; D is perhaps TRBD1 or TRBD2 (5 bases each). The specimen was CD8+ T cells from PBMCs. The CDR3 region is CAWSGGEQYF. In nucleotides, the CDR3 is TGTGCCTGGTCTGGGGGCGAGCAGTACTTC.